This T cell receptor beta chain was documented in a study of blood T cells in healthy people across ages. About the research overall: Per every two T cells, about one barcoded beta molecule was captured by template switching.

Sample-barcoded 5' priming and a J-beta primer mix drove a second PCR of 7 to 11 cycles. A 12-random-nucleotide template-switch adaptor tagged each cDNA molecule. TCRdb itself ran the 5' RACE reads through MiXCR, one entry per CDR3 protein. Here the sample spans about 1.5 million distinct CDR3 sequences, around 40% being singletons. The CDR3 consists of 18 residues. Trimming at V came to 1 base and at J to 7 bases, leaving 13 bases not matched to a gene. CDR1 is SSHAT and CDR2 is FNYEAQ in the germline V gene (reference sequence). Investigators took about 9.2 milliliters of peripheral blood from every donor.

Source material: blood. This clonotype was obtained from a woman aged 18 to 35 in good health. The chain uses TRBV7-7 and TRBJ1-6; TRBD1 matches at 7 bases. The CDR3 loop is CASSLVMGTGEKNSPLHF. Here the CDR3 DNA reads TGTGCCAGCAGCTTAGTGATGGGAACAGGGGAAAAGAATTCACCCCTCCACTTT.